This T cell receptor (beta chain) is drawn from a study of T-cell reconstitution after alpha-beta-depleted transplantation in children. Study-level results: About two months after transplant, alpha-beta T cells reportedly came from several hundred expanded graft clones.

Unique molecular identifiers were incorporated into the prepared TCRbeta library. TCRdb called the PCR reads again in MiXCR, with one record for every CDR3 protein. The sample lists fewer than 700,000 distinct CDR3 sequences, 13% occurring once. This clonotype was seen ten or more times. Antigen unknown. CDR1 and CDR2 (germline): SGHRS, YFSETQ. V shed 3 bases, J shed 5 bases, and the junction held 5 bases outside the gene matches. The CDR3 extends over 15 amino acids. The TCR sequence derives from a male patient younger than 18 who had a stem cell transplant for acute myeloid leukemia, so the T cells may come from the graft donor. The chain joins TRBV5-1 to TRBJ2-5; 12 nucleotides align to TRBD2. The sequences come from PBMCs, mostly from graft donor cells, collected 360 days after TCRalphabeta/CD19-depleted stem cell transplant. CDR3 coding DNA: TGCGCCAGCAGCTACCGGACTAGCGGGGAGGAGACCCAGTACTTC. Residues: CASSYRTSGEETQYF.